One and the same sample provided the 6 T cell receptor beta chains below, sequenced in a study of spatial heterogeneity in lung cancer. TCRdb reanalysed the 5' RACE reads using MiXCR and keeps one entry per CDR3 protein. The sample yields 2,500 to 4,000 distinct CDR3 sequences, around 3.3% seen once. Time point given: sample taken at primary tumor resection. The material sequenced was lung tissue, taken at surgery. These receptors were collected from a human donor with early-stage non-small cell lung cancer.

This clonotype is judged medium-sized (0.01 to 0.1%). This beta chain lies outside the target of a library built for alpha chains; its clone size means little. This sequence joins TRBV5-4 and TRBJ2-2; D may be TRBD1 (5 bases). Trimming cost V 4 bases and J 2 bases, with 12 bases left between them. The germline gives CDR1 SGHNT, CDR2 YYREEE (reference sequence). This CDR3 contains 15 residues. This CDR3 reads CASSPPDRNTGELFF. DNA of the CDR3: TGTGCCAGCAGCCCGCCCGACAGAAACACCGGGGAGCTGTTTTTT. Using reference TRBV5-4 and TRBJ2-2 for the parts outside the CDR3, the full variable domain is ETGVTQSPTHLIKTRGQQVTLRCSSQSGHNTVSWYQQALGQGPQFIFQYYREEENGRGNFPPRFSGLQFPNYSSELNVNALELDDSALYLCASSPPDRNTGELFFGEGSRLTVL.

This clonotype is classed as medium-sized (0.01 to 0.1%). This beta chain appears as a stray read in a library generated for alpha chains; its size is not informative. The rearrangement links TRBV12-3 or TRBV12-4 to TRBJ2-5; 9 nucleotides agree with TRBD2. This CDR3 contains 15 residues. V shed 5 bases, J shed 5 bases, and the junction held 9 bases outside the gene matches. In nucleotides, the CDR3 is TGTGCCAGCAGTCTTCGCGGGGGGGCCGGGGAGACCCAGTACTTC. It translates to CASSLRGGAGETQYF.

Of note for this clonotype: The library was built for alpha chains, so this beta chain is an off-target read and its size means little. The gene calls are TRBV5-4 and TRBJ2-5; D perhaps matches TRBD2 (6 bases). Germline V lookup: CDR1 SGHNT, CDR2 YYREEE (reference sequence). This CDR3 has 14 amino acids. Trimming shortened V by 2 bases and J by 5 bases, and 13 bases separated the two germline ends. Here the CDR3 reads CASSLSGWGETQYF. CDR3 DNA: TGTGCCAGCAGCTTAAGCGGGTGGGGGGAGACCCAGTACTTC.

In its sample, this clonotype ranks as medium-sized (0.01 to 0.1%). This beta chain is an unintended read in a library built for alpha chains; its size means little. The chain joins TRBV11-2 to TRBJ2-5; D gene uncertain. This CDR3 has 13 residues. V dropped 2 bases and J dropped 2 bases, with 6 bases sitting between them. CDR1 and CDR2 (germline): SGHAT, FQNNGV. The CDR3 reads CASSLRLQETQYF. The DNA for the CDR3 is TGTGCCAGCAGCTTAAGGCTACAAGAGACCCAGTACTTC.

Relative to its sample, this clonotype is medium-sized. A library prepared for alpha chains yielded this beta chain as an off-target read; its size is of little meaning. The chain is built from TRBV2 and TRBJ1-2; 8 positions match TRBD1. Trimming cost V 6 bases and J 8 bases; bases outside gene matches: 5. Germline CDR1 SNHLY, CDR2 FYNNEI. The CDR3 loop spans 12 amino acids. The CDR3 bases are TGTGCCAGCAGGATGGACAGGGAAGGCTACACCTTC. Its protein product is CASRMDREGYTF.

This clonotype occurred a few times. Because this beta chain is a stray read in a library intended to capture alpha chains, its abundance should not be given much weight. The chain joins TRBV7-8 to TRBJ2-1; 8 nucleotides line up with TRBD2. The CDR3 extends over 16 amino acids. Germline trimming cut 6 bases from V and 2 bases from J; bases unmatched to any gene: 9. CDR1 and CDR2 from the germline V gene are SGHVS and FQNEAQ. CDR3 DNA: TGTGCCAGCAGTCCTTATCGGGGGGGCACCTACAATGAGCAGTTCTTC. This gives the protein CASSPYRGGTYNEQFF.